These 15 T cell receptor beta chains were sequenced from one sample in a study of blood T cell repertoires in COVID-19. The repertoire was sequenced with immunoSEQ multiplex PCR; TCRdb's copy has only in-frame clones and lacks some. This repertoire shows about 370,000 clones, 80% to 90% found once; its top ten account for around 3%. Material for sequencing was peripheral blood. These receptor sequences come from a woman aged 25 to 39 with COVID-19, enrolled during active disease.

This clone was seen only a few times. The chain has TRBV11-2 and TRBJ2-7, with TRBD2 matching 8 bases. Germline CDR1 SGHAT, CDR2 FQNNGV. V trimming: 5 bases; J trimming: 4 bases; junction bases outside the gene matches: 7. This CDR3 is built from 14 residues. The CDR3 DNA reads TGTGCCAGCAGCCATGGTACTAGCGGATACGAGCAGTACGTC. Translated: CASSHGTSGYEQYV.

In this sample, this clone turned up once. This CDR3 reads CASSLAGGPGTDTQYF. The CDR3 DNA sequence: TGTGCCAGCAGCTTAGCGGGGGGGCCAGGCACAGATACGCAGTATTTT. V gene TRBV11-3 combines with J gene TRBJ2-3; TRBD2 matches 8 bases. CDR3 size: 16 residues. Germline CDR1 SGHNT, CDR2 YENEEA. V trimming: 1 base; J trimming: 1 base; junction bases outside the gene matches: 4. The whole variable domain, filled in from reference TRBV11-3 and TRBJ2-3, reads EAGVVQSPRYKIIEKKQPVAFWCNPISGHNTLYWYLQNLGQGPELLIRYENEEAVDDSQLPKDRFSAERLKGVDSTLKIQPAELGDSAVYLCASSLAGGPGTDTQYFGPGTRLTVL.

The chain has TRBV11-3 and TRBJ1-4, with 7 bases aligning to TRBD1. With 1 base clipped from V and 0 bases from J, the junction kept 2 bases outside the gene matches. The CDR3 runs 16 residues. The germline gives CDR1 SGHNT, CDR2 YENEEA. CDR3 coding DNA: TGTGCCAGCAGCTTAGGACAGGGTCCAACTAATGAAAAACTGTTTTTT. Protein sequence: CASSLGQGPTNEKLFF.

This rearrangement joins TRBV5-1 to TRBJ2-3, with TRBD2 identical over 7 bases. The CDR3 has 14 amino acids. V shed 6 bases and J 2 bases; nucleotides not matched to a gene: 6. CDR1 and CDR2 from the germline V gene are SGHRS and YFSETQ. CDR3 coding DNA: TGCGCCAGCACACAAGCGGGAAACACAGATACGCAGTATTTT. Translation: CASTQAGNTDTQYF. The full variable domain, completed using reference TRBV5-1 and TRBJ2-3, is KAGVTQTPRYLIKTRGQQVTLSCSPISGHRSVSWYQQTPGQGLQFLFEYFSETQRNKGNFPGRFSGRQFSNSRSEMNVSTLELGDSALYLCASTQAGNTDTQYFGPGTRLTVL.

The gene calls are TRBV28 and TRBJ1-2; D is uncertain. CDR1 is MDHEN, CDR2 SYDVKM, per germline. The CDR3 covers 14 residues. Trimming took 3 bases from V and 3 from J, leaving 11 bases between them. The CDR3 loop is CASSLTRLHYGYTF. CDR3 nucleotide sequence: TGTGCCAGCAGTTTGACCAGGTTGCACTATGGCTACACCTTC.

A remark on this clone: Distinct nucleotide sequences in the sample also encode this CDR3. The chain has TRBV5-5 and TRBJ1-2; D is unclear. V dropped 0 bases and J dropped 2 bases, with 5 bases sitting between them. Germline values: CDR1 SGHKS, CDR2 YYEKEE (reference sequence). The CDR3 consists of 13 residues. The CDR3: CASSLAGNYGYTF. DNA for the CDR3: TGTGCCAGCAGCTTGGCCGGGAACTATGGCTACACCTTC.

The V gene is TRBV27, the J gene TRBJ2-7; TRBD2 aligns across 11 bases. The CDR3 contains 17 residues. Per germline, CDR1 MNHEY and CDR2 SMNVEV (reference sequence). After removal of 5 bases from V and 7 bases from J, the junction contained 16 bases not matched to a gene. The CDR3 protein is CASSPPLLAGGPQEQYF. For the CDR3, the DNA is TGTGCCAGCAGTCCCCCGCTCTTAGCGGGGGGGCCTCAGGAGCAGTACTTC.

The V and J genes are TRBV18 and TRBJ2-5; the D gene is possibly TRBD1 (6 bases). The germline V gene encodes CDR1 KGHSH and CDR2 LQKENI. The CDR3 is 15 residues long. The V and J ends lost 3 bases and 2 bases respectively, with 13 bases between them. This CDR3 is CASSPPGQHQETQYF. DNA of the CDR3: TGTGCCAGCTCACCCCCCGGACAGCATCAAGAGACCCAGTACTTC.

The chain couples TRBV27 to TRBJ2-1; TRBD1 aligns across 12 bases. The J segment lost 7 bases and the V segment lost 5 bases, leaving 9 bases of the junction unmatched. In germline, CDR1 is MNHEY, CDR2 SMNVEV (reference sequence). The CDR3 is 16 residues long. CDR3 coding DNA: TGTGCCAGCAGTCTCACGGGACAGGGGGCCAGGAATGAGCAGTTCTTC. It translates to CASSLTGQGARNEQFF.

This chain joins TRBV11-3 and TRBJ1-2, with D possibly being TRBD1 (5 bases). The V end lost 5 bases, the J end lost 5 bases, and 12 bases lay between the germline ends. The CDR3 length is 13 residues. Per germline, CDR1 SGHNT and CDR2 YENEEA. DNA of the CDR3: TGTGCCAGCAGCGACCGGACATGGTATGGCTACACCTTC. It encodes CASSDRTWYGYTF.

V is TRBV18 and J is TRBJ1-1; D unresolved. Trimming removed 3 bases from V and 6 bases from J, with 8 bases in between. From germline, CDR1 is KGHSH and CDR2 LQKENI. This CDR3 comprises 12 residues. CDR3 residues: CASSPPGAEAFF. CDR3 bases: TGTGCCAGCTCACCTCCCGGGGCTGAAGCTTTCTTT. The full variable domain, with the rest looked up from reference TRBV18 and TRBJ1-1, is NAGVMQNPRHLVRRRGQEARLRCSPMKGHSHVYWYRQLPEEGLKFMVYLQKENIIDESGMPKERFSAEFPKEGPSILRIQQVVRGDSAAYFCASSPPGAEAFFGQGTRLTVV.

The rearrangement links TRBV11-3 to TRBJ2-5; TRBD1 matches 7 bases. Per germline, CDR1 SGHNT and CDR2 YENEEA. The CDR3 length is 13 residues. The ends lost 5 bases at V and 7 bases at J; junction bases unmatched: 7. The CDR3 reads CASSRDSRGTQYF. DNA of the CDR3: TGTGCCAGCAGCAGGGACAGTCGGGGGACCCAGTACTTC.

The chain uses TRBV6-6 and TRBJ2-7; a weak D match, TRBD2 (6 bases). The CDR3 runs to 14 residues. V lost 2 bases to trimming and J lost 6 bases, with 14 bases between them. Germline lookup yields CDR1 MNHNY and CDR2 SVGAGI (reference sequence). CDR3 residues: CASSYPDLGGEQYF. The CDR3 bases are TGTGCCAGCAGTTACCCCGACCTGGGGGGCGAGCAGTACTTC.

The CDR3 nucleotides read TGTGCCAGCAGTTACAGTGCAACTAATGAAAAACTGTTTTTT. This codes for CASSYSATNEKLFF. The gene calls are TRBV11-2 and TRBJ1-4; D gene ambiguous. This CDR3 has 14 amino acids. V was pared by 6 bases and J by 0 bases, with 8 bases between. CDR1 SGHAT and CDR2 FQNNGV come from the germline V gene.

This clone was seen ten or more times. The rearrangement uses TRBV7-6 and TRBJ1-1; D may be TRBD1 (6 bases). This CDR3 contains 15 residues. CDR1 is SGHVS, CDR2 FNYEAQ, per germline. V gave up 5 bases and J gave up 0 bases, with 13 bases separating them. The DNA for the CDR3 is TGTGCCAGCAGCCCTCTGACAGGACTGAACACTGAAGCTTTCTTT. Amino acids: CASSPLTGLNTEAFF. Full variable domain (missing parts from reference TRBV7-6 and TRBJ1-1): GAGVSQSPRYKVTKRGQDVALRCDPISGHVSLYWYRQALGQGPEFLTYFNYEAQQDKSGLPNDRFSAERPEGSISTLTIQRTEQRDSAMYRCASSPLTGLNTEAFFGQGTRLTVV.